These 7 T cell receptor beta chains originate from one sample sequenced in a study of T cells in Graves' hyperthyroidism and ophthalmopathy. The CDR3 regions of TCR beta were amplified from RNA transcripts. Using the HTBI primer set, a first-round RT-PCR was run on the TCR CDR3. TCRdb re-derived calls from the multiplex PCR reads in MiXCR, one entry per CDR3 protein. The sample has about 380,000 distinct CDR3 sequences, about a fifth seen once. Sequenced material: blood. The receptors shown here come from a man aged 18 to 35 with Graves' ophthalmopathy.

The chain links TRBV5-8 to TRBJ1-5, with a weak D call TRBD1 (5 bases). The CDR3 runs 16 residues. Germline assignment: CDR1 SGHTS and CDR2 YDEGEE. Trimming removed 0 bases at V and 3 bases at J, with 13 bases between. As DNA, the CDR3 is TGTGCCAGCAGCTTGGCCTTGACAGAAATCAATCAGCCCCAGCATTTT. Protein: CASSLALTEINQPQHF.

This clonotype was seen many times. This chain links TRBV2 with TRBJ2-5; a weak D match, TRBD2 (6 bases). There are 14 residues in the CDR3. Trimming removed 5 bases at V and 2 bases at J, with 12 bases between. The germline V gene encodes CDR1 SNHLY and CDR2 FYNNEI. The DNA for the CDR3 is TGTGCCAGCAGTACCCAGACTAGACAAGAGACCCAGTACTTC. This gives the protein CASSTQTRQETQYF.

This clonotype has ten or more counts. This rearrangement joins TRBV6-6 to TRBJ1-6, with a tentative D call TRBD1 (5 bases). Germline values: CDR1 MNHNY, CDR2 SVGAGI (reference sequence). Trimming cost V 0 bases and J 5 bases, with 8 bases left between them. The CDR3 sequence is 15 residues long. The DNA of the CDR3 is TGTGCCAGCAGTTACTCTAGGGGAAATAATTCACCCCTCCACTTT. Translated, it gives CASSYSRGNNSPLHF.

This clonotype was detected only once. J is TRBJ2-1 and V is TRBV3-1; 12 nucleotides align to TRBD2. The CDR3 has 17 residues. After removal of 2 bases from V and 6 bases from J, the junction contained 8 bases not matched to a gene. The germline V gene encodes CDR1 LGHDT and CDR2 YNNKEL (reference sequence). The CDR3 here is CASSQFSRLAGVNEQFF. CDR3 in DNA: TGTGCCAGCAGCCAATTCTCGAGACTAGCGGGAGTCAATGAGCAGTTCTTC.

The chain is built from TRBV5-1 and TRBJ2-1; no clear D gene. V shed 0 bases and J shed 5 bases, with 9 bases lying between them. Germline values: CDR1 SGHRS, CDR2 YFSETQ. The CDR3 is 14 amino acids. The CDR3 loop reads CASSLERPNNEQFF. The CDR3 DNA reads TGCGCCAGCAGCTTGGAGCGTCCAAACAATGAGCAGTTCTTC.

This clonotype was picked up a small number of times. The V and J genes are TRBV6-1 and TRBJ2-4, with D perhaps matching TRBD1 (5 bases). V was trimmed by 2 bases and J by 5 bases, leaving 10 bases between them. The CDR3 is 14 residues long. Germline CDR1 and CDR2: MNHNS and SASEGT. CDR3 DNA: TGTGCCAGCAGTGAATATGTCAGGGAAAACATTCAGTACTTC. This encodes CASSEYVRENIQYF.

This clonotype was recorded many times. V usage is TRBV6-5 and J usage is TRBJ1-2, with D possibly matching TRBD1 (5 bases). The CDR3 runs 15 residues. Trimming shortened V by 2 bases and J by 8 bases, and 18 bases separated the two germline ends. Germline CDR1 reads MNHEY; CDR2 reads SVGAGI. The CDR3 DNA reads as TGTGCCAGCAGTTACACGGACAACGAATATAGCGGCTACACCTTC. Its protein product is CASSYTDNEYSGYTF.